The 9 T cell receptor beta chains presented below share a single source sample, sequenced in a study of OX40 agonist ivuxolimab in advanced cancers. Some clones are missing from TCRdb's copy, which holds only in-frame ones; the method was immunoSEQ multiplex PCR. Of 45,000 to 50,000 clones listed, 89% are singletons. Sequenced here: CD4+ or CD8+ T cells sorted from blood, sampled in a trial of the OX40 agonist ivuxolimab. The receptors derive from an adult with an advanced solid tumor such as melanoma, head and neck, liver or kidney cancer.

The rearrangement uses TRBV4-2 and TRBJ2-3, with TRBD2 as a possible D gene (5 bases). Germline loops: CDR1 LGHNA, CDR2 YNFKEQ. CDR3 length: 16 residues. Trimming shortened V by 0 bases and J by 4 bases, and 14 bases separated the two germline ends. The CDR3 DNA is TGTGCCAGCAGCCAAGAAGAGTGGGCCGGGGCAGATACGCAGTATTTT. This codes for CASSQEEWAGADTQYF.

CDR3 residues: CASSYAGTDTQYF. Here the CDR3 DNA reads TGTGCCAGCAGTTACGCAGGCACAGATACGCAGTATTTT. The genes are TRBV6-5 and TRBJ2-3; no definite D call. Per germline, CDR1 MNHEY and CDR2 SVGAGI. With 2 bases removed from V and 1 base from J, the gap between germline ends came to 4 bases. This CDR3 region has 13 residues.

This clone was detected only once. V usage is TRBV4-3 and J usage is TRBJ2-1; D is possibly TRBD2 (6 bases). Germline V gives CDR1 LGHNA, CDR2 YSLEER. This CDR3 comprises 18 residues. V was clipped by 4 bases and J by 0 bases, with 19 bases between them. The DNA of the CDR3 is TGCGCCAGCAGCCGGGCCAGACTAGTACGAGTCTCCTACAATGAGCAGTTCTTC. This sequence encodes CASSRARLVRVSYNEQFF.

V and J are TRBV28 and TRBJ1-2; 8 positions match TRBD1. V lost 5 bases, J lost 5 bases, and 4 bases stayed unmatched. The CDR3 extends over 13 amino acids. Germline CDR1 is MDHEN and CDR2 is SYDVKM. Here the CDR3 reads CASSEQGGYGYTF. CDR3 DNA sequence: TGTGCCAGCAGTGAACAGGGGGGTTATGGCTACACCTTC.

V and J are TRBV5-1 and TRBJ2-1; D uncertain. Germline V gene sequence: CDR1 SGHRS, CDR2 YFSETQ. The CDR3 totals 11 residues. Trimming left V 5 bases short and J 15 bases short, with 15 bases between. The CDR3 nucleotides read TGCGCCAGCAGGACATCCTCGGTATGGTTCTTC. Its translation is CASRTSSVWFF.

This chain links TRBV30 with TRBJ1-1; possible D gene TRBD1, 6 bases. Germline lookup yields CDR1 GTSNPN and CDR2 SVGIG (reference sequence). This CDR3 comprises 13 residues. Between the trimmed V and J ends, which lost 2 bases and 4 bases, there was a span of 11 bases. The DNA for the CDR3 is TGTGCCTGGAGTTGGGGGCGCGGCACTGAAGCTTTCTTT. The encoded protein is CAWSWGRGTEAFF.

J is TRBJ1-1 and V is TRBV4-3; a possible D gene is TRBD1 (5 bases). The CDR3 spans 18 residues. CDR1 is LGHNA and CDR2 is YSLEER in the germline V gene. Trimming removed 0 bases from V and 4 bases from J, with 21 bases in between. CDR3 sequence reads: CASSQDGGRVTGGTEAFF. The CDR3 nucleotides are TGCGCCAGCAGCCAAGATGGCGGGAGGGTTACGGGGGGCACTGAAGCTTTCTTT.

The chain links TRBV9 to TRBJ2-1; TRBD1 matches 11 bases. CDR1 and CDR2 (germline): SGDLS, YYNGEE. J was trimmed by 3 bases and V by 3 bases; bases with no gene match: 5. The CDR3 loop spans 16 amino acids. The CDR3 protein is CASSDPGTGGYNEQFF. The CDR3 DNA reads TGTGCCAGCAGCGATCCGGGGACAGGGGGCTACAATGAGCAGTTCTTC.

The chain employs TRBV4-3 and TRBJ1-1, with a weak D call TRBD1 (5 bases). The V and J ends lost 4 bases and 3 bases respectively, with 18 bases between them. Germline-derived CDR1 and CDR2 are LGHNA and YSLEER. CDR3 length equals 16 residues. The CDR3 loop is CASSLLETQVHTEAFF. The DNA for the CDR3 is TGCGCCAGCAGCCTCCTCGAGACACAGGTTCACACTGAAGCTTTCTTT.